The subject of this entry is one T cell receptor beta chain. Its specificity is not known. This sample is drawn from a study of T cells after yellow fever vaccination. Study information: Libraries from low-cell-number fractions were prepared with the SMART-Seq v4 Ultra Low Input RNA kit. Findings and caveats of the study: Subsequent booster samples again held most clones from primary vaccination (nearly 98% CD4, 88% CD8). It was a weaker secondary response, yet one that peaked faster, at day 5 versus 15.

The authors made TCR cDNA by 5'RACE template switching, adding a universal primer site and UMIs. Using its own MiXCR run on the 5' RACE reads, TCRdb lists one record per CDR3 protein. The sample contains about 400,000 distinct CDR3 sequences, over 5% of which appear only once. Germline V CDR1 and CDR2: LNHDA, SQIVND (reference sequence). This CDR3 is built from 13 residues. V was cut by 7 bases and J by 6 bases, with 16 bases left in between. The chain combines TRBV19 with TRBJ2-7; maybe TRBD2 (5 bases). Specimen: PBMCs, collected 5 days after the yellow fever booster vaccination. This receptor was obtained from a man aged 30 to 45 who received the YFV17D yellow fever vaccine. The CDR3 sequence: CASTWQDGGEQYF. The CDR3 DNA reads as TGTGCCAGTACGTGGCAGGATGGAGGCGAGCAGTACTTC. Based on the CDR3 plus reference TRBV19 and TRBJ2-7, the full variable domain is DGGITQSPKYLFRKEGQNVTLSCEQNLNHDAMYWYRQDPGQGLRLIYYSQIVNDFQKGDIAEGYSVSREKKESFPLTVTSAQKNPTAFYLCASTWQDGGEQYFGPGTRLTVT.